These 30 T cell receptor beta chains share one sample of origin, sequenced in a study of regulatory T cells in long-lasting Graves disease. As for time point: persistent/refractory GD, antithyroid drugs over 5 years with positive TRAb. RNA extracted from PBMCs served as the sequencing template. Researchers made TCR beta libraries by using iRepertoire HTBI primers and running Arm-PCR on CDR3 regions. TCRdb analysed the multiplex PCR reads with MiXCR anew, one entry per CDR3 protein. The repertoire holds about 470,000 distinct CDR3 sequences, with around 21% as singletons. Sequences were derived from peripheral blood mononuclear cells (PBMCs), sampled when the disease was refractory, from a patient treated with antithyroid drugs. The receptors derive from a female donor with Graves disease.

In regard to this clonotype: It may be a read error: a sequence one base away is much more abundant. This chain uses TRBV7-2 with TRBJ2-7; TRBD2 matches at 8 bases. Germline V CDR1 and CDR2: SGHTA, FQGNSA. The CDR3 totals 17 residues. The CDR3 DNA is TGTGCCATCAGCTACCGTGGACCGGGCGGGGGGCACTACGAGCAGTACTTC. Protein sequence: CAISYRGPGGGHYEQYF.

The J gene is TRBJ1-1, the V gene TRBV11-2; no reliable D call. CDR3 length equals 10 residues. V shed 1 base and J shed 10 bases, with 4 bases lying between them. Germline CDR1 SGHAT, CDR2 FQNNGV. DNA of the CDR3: TGTGCCAGCAGCTTAGGCACAGCTTTCTTT. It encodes CASSLGTAFF.

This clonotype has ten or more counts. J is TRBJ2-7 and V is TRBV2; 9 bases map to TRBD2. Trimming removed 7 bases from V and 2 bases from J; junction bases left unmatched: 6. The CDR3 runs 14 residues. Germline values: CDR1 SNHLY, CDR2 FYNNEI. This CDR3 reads CASKVAGVTYEQYF. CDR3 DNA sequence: TGTGCCAGCAAGGTAGCGGGAGTCACCTACGAGCAGTACTTC.

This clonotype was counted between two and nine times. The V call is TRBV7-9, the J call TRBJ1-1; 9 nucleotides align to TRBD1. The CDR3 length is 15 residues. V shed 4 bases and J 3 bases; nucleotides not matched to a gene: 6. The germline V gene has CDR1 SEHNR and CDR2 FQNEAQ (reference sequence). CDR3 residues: CASSWGQGAYTEAFF. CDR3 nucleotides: TGTGCCAGCAGCTGGGGACAGGGCGCTTACACTGAAGCTTTCTTT.

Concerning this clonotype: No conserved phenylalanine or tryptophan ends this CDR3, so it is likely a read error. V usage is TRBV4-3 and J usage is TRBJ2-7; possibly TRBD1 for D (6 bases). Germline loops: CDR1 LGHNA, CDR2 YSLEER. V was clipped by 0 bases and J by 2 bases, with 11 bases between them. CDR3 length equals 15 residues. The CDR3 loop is CASSQDPGTTYEQYL. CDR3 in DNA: TGCGCCAGCAGCCAAGACCCCGGGACAACCTACGAGCAGTACCTC.

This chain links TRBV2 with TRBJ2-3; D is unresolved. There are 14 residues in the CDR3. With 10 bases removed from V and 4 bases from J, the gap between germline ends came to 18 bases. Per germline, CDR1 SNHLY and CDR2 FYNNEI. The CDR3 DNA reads TGTGCCACCCTTCAAGGCCCTCTCGCAGATACGCAGTATTTT. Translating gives CATLQGPLADTQYF.

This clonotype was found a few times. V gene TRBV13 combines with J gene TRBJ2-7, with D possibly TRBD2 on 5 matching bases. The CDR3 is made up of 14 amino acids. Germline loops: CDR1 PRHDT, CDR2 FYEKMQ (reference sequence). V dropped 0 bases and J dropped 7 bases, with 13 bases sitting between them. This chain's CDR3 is CASSLGLAIGEQYF. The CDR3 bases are TGTGCCAGCAGCTTAGGGCTAGCAATTGGAGAGCAGTACTTC.

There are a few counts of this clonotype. DNA for the CDR3: TGTGCCAGCAGTCCTTCCCCCAATCAGCCCCAGCATTTT. Its translation: CASSPSPNQPQHF. This sequence joins TRBV27 and TRBJ1-5; D is undetermined. The V end was cut by 5 bases, the J end by 3 bases, with 8 bases between. CDR3 size: 13 residues. Germline V gives CDR1 MNHEY, CDR2 SMNVEV (reference sequence).

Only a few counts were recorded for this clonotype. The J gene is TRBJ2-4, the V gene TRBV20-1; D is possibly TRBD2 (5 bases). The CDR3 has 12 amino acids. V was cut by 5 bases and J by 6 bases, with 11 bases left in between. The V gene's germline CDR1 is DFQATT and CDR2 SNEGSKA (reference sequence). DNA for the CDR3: TGCAGTGCTTTGGAGGTTGGAAACATTCAGTACTTC. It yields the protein CSALEVGNIQYF.

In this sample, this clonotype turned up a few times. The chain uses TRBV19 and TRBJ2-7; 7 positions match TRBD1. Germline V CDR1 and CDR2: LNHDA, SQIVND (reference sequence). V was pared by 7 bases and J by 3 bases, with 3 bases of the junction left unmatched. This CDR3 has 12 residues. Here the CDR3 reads CASTDRNYEQYF. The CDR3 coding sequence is TGTGCCAGTACGGACAGGAACTACGAGCAGTACTTC.

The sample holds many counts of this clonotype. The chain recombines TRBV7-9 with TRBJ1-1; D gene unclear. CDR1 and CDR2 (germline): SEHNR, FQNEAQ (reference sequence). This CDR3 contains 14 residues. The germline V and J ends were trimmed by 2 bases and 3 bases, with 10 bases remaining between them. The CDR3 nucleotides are TGTGCCAGCAGCTTATCCGCCGGAGACACTGAAGCTTTCTTT. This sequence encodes CASSLSAGDTEAFF.

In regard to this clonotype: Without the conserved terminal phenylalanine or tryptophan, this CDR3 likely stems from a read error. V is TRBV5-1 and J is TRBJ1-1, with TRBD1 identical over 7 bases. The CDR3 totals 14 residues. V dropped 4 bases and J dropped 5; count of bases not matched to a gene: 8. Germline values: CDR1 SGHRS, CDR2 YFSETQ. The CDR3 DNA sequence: TGCGCCAGCAGCACTGGACAGGCCGGGACTGAAGCTTTCTCT. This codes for CASSTGQAGTEAFS.

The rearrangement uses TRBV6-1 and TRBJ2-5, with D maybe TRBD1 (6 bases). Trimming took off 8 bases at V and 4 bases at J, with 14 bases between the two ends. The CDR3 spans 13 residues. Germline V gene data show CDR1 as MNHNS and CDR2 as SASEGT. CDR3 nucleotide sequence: TGTGCCAGCCGAAGGACAGCCCGAGAGACCCAGTACTTC. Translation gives CASRRTARETQYF.

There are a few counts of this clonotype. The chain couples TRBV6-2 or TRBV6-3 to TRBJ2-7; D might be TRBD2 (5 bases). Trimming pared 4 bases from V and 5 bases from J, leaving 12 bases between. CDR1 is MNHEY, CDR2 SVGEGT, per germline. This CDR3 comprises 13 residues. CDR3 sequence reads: CASSFLAPDEQYF. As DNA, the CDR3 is TGTGCCAGCAGTTTCTTAGCGCCTGACGAGCAGTACTTC.

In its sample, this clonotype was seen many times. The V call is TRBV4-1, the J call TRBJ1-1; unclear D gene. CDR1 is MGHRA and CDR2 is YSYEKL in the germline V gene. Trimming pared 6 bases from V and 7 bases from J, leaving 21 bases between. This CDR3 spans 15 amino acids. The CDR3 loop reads CASSQVLRSDDEAFF. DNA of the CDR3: TGCGCCAGCAGTCAGGTCTTGCGTAGTGACGATGAAGCTTTCTTT.

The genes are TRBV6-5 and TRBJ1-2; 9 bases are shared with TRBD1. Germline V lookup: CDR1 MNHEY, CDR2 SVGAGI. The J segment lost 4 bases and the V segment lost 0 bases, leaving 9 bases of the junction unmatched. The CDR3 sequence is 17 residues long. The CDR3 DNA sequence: TGTGCCAGCAGTTACTCGAGACTGACAGGGGGTGGCTATGGCTACACCTTC. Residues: CASSYSRLTGGGYGYTF.

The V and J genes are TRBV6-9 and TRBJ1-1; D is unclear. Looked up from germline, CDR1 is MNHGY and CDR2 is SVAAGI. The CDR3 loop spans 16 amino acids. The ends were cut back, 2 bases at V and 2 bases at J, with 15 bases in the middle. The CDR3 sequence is CASSYSSLFGNTEAFF. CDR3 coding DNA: TGTGCCAGCAGTTATAGTTCCCTTTTTGGAAACACTGAAGCTTTCTTT.

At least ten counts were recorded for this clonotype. This CDR3 reads CAISDGGKGSGANVLTF. As DNA, the CDR3 is TGTGCCATCAGTGATGGGGGGAAAGGCTCTGGGGCCAACGTCCTGACTTTC. J is TRBJ2-6 and V is TRBV10-3, with D perhaps TRBD2 (6 bases). Deletions cut 3 bases from V and 0 bases from J, with 12 bases between. Germline values: CDR1 ENHRY, CDR2 SYGVKD. The CDR3 consists of 17 residues.

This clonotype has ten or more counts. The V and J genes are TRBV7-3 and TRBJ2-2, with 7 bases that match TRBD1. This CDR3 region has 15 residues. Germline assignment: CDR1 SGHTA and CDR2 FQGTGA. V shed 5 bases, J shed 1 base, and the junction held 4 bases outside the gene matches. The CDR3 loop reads CASSAWDRNTGELFF. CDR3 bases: TGTGCCAGCAGCGCGTGGGACAGGAACACCGGGGAGCTGTTTTTT.

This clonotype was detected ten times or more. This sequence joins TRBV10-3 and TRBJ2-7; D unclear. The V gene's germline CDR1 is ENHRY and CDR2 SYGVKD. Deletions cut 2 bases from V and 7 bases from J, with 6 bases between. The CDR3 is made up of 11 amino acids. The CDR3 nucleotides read TGTGCCATCAGTGAGACACTTGAGCAGTACTTC. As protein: CAISETLEQYF.

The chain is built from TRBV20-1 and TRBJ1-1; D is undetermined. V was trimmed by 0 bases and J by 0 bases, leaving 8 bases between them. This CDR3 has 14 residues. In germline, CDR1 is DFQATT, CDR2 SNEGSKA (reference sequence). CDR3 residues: CSARDTSMNTEAFF. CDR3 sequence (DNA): TGCAGTGCTAGAGACACCTCCATGAACACTGAAGCTTTCTTT.

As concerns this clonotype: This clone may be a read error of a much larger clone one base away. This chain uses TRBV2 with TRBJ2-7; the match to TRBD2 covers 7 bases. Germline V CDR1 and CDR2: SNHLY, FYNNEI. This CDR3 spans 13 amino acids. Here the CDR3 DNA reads TGTGCCAGCACGAGGGAGGGCTCCTACGGGCAGTACTTC. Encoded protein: CASTREGSYGQYF.

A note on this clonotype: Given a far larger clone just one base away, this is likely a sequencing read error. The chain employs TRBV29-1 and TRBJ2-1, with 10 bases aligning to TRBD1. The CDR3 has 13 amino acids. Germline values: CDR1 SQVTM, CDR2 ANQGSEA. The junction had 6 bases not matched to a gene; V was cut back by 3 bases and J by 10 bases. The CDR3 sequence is CSVEGQGSYEQFF. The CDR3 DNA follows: TGCAGCGTTGAGGGACAGGGGTCCTACGAGCAGTTCTTC.

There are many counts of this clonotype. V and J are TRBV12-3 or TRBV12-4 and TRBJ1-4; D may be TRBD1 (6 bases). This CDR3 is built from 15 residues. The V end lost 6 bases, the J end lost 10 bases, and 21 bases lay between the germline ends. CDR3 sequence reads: CASRPAGADPVKLFF. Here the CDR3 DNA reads TGTGCCAGCAGACCAGCGGGGGCCGACCCCGTAAAACTGTTTTTT.

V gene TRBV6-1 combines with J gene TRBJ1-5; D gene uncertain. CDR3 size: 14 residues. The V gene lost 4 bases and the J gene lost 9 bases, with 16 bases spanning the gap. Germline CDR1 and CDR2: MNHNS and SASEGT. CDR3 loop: CASSANVGSRPQHF. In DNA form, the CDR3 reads TGTGCCAGCAGTGCTAACGTCGGGAGTCGGCCCCAGCATTTT.

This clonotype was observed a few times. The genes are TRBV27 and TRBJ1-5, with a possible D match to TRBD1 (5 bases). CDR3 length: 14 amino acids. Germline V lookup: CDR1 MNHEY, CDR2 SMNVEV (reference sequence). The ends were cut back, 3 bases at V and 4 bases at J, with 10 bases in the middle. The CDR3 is CASSLGVANQPQHF. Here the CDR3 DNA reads TGTGCCAGCAGTTTGGGGGTCGCAAATCAGCCCCAGCATTTT.

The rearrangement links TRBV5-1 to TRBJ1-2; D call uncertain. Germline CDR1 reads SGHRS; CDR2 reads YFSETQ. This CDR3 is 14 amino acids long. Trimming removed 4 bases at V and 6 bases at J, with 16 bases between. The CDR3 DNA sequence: TGCGCCAGCAGCCCACCCTCATCCGGAGATGGCTACACCTTC. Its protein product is CASSPPSSGDGYTF.

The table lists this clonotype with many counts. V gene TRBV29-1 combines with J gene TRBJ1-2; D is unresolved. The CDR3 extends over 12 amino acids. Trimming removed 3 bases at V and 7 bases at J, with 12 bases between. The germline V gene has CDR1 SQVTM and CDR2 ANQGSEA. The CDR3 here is CSVDAGSSGYTF. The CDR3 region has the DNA TGCAGCGTTGATGCGGGGTCTAGTGGCTACACCTTC.

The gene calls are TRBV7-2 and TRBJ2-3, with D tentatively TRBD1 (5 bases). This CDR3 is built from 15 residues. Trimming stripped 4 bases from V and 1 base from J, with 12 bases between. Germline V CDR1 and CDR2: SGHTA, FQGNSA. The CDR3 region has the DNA TGTGCCAGCAGCTGGGGCTCAGGAGGCACAGATACGCAGTATTTT. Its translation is CASSWGSGGTDTQYF.

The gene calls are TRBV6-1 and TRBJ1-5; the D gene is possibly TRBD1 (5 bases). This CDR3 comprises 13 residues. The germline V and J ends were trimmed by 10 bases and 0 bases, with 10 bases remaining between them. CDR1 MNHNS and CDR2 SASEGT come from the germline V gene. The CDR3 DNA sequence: TGTGCCACCTCGGACATTAGCAATCAGCCCCAGCATTTT. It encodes CATSDISNQPQHF.